These 32 T cell receptor beta chains were sequenced from one sample in a study of T-cell reconstitution after alpha-beta-depleted transplantation in children. During its preparation, the TCRbeta library received unique molecular identifiers. MiXCR, applied by TCRdb to the PCR reads, yields one record per CDR3 protein. The data contain some 200,000 distinct CDR3 sequences, 9.7% of them seen just once; the ten biggest clones take up 5% to 6%. The starting material was PBMCs from the stem cell graft donor, obtained from the stem cell graft. All receptors come from a human donor who donated a stem cell graft to a child with SCID.

This clonotype was detected many times. V and J are TRBV3-1 and TRBJ1-6; D unclear. Deletions cut 1 base from V and 9 bases from J, with 16 bases between. This CDR3 comprises 16 residues. The germline V gene encodes CDR1 LGHDT and CDR2 YNNKEL (reference sequence). CDR3 nucleotides: TGTGCCAGCAGCCAAGGACGGCGGGGTATAGGTTCACCCCTCCACTTT. Translated, it gives CASSQGRRGIGSPLHF.

This clonotype was detected ten times or more. This chain joins TRBV28 and TRBJ2-3; 11 bases align to TRBD2. CDR3 size: 13 residues. CDR1 and CDR2 from the germline V gene are MDHEN and SYDVKM. V lost 6 bases, J lost 7 bases, and 3 bases stayed unmatched. CDR3 nucleotide sequence: TGTGCCAGCAGACGACTAGCGGGGAATACGCAGTATTTT. It is translated as CASRRLAGNTQYF.

As regards this clonotype: Germline and junction disagree at one end, which may indicate a read error. This chain joins TRBV7-2 and TRBJ2-5; TRBD1 matches 8 bases. This CDR3 spans 15 amino acids. Germline V gene data show CDR1 as SGHTA and CDR2 as FQGNSA. CDR3 in amino acids: CASSPGTGNQETQSF. CDR3 DNA: TGTGCCAGCAGCCCCGGGACAGGAAACCAAGAGACCCAGTCCTTC.

This clonotype showed up many times. The V call is TRBV4-1, the J call TRBJ1-5, with TRBD1 matching 9 bases. The J segment lost 6 bases and the V segment lost 0 bases, leaving 6 bases of the junction unmatched. Germline-derived CDR1 and CDR2 are MGHRA and YSYEKL. This CDR3 has 16 amino acids. CDR3 nucleotides: TGCGCCAGCAGCCAAGAAGGGACAGGGATTCGTCAGCCCCAGCATTTT. Encoded protein: CASSQEGTGIRQPQHF.

At least ten counts were recorded for this clonotype. CDR3 loop: CASSPPPRYMNTEAFF. CDR3 DNA sequence: TGTGCCAGCAGCCCCCCCCCCAGATACATGAACACTGAAGCTTTCTTT. The chain combines TRBV7-2 with TRBJ1-1; D is undetermined. Germline V gene data show CDR1 as SGHTA and CDR2 as FQGNSA. This CDR3 spans 16 amino acids. Trimming pared 5 bases from V and 0 bases from J, leaving 16 bases between.

This clonotype has more than one count but fewer than ten. This chain connects TRBV20-1 to TRBJ2-2; 9 positions agree with TRBD2. The CDR3 loop spans 14 amino acids. J was trimmed by 1 base and V by 6 bases; bases with no gene match: 3. The germline CDR1 and CDR2 sequences are DFQATT and SNEGSKA (reference sequence). The CDR3 DNA reads as TGCAGTGCCCGGACTAGCGAGAACACCGGGGAGCTGTTTTTT. Translation gives CSARTSENTGELFF.

This clonotype was recorded many times. The J gene is TRBJ1-1, the V gene TRBV6-5; D call uncertain. V was trimmed by 4 bases and J by 5 bases, leaving 14 bases between them. The CDR3 totals 14 residues. The V gene's germline CDR1 is MNHEY and CDR2 SVGAGI. CDR3 in DNA: TGTGCCAGCAGTTCGTCCATCGTCAATACTGAAGCTTTCTTT. Translated, it gives CASSSSIVNTEAFF.

This clonotype appeared many times. V is TRBV7-2 and J is TRBJ1-3; D may be TRBD1 (6 bases). This CDR3 has 15 amino acids. Germline V gives CDR1 SGHTA, CDR2 FQGNSA. Trimming pared 1 base from V and 4 bases from J, leaving 11 bases between. CDR3 amino acids: CASSLGGGPGNTIYF. CDR3 nucleotides: TGTGCCAGCAGCTTAGGCGGGGGGCCCGGAAACACCATATATTTT.

Ten or more counts support this clonotype. The chain couples TRBV20-1 to TRBJ2-3; tentative D call: TRBD2 (5 bases). The CDR3 has 15 amino acids. The V and J ends lost 6 bases and 0 bases respectively, with 16 bases between them. Per the germline V gene, CDR1 is DFQATT and CDR2 is SNEGSKA (reference sequence). The CDR3 sequence: CSADGGRGSTDTQYF. CDR3 nucleotide sequence: TGCAGTGCGGATGGCGGACGGGGAAGCACAGATACGCAGTATTTT.

The V and J genes are TRBV10-3 and TRBJ2-3, with D unresolved. The germline CDR1 and CDR2 sequences are ENHRY and SYGVKD. Trimming cost V 4 bases and J 1 base, with 3 bases left between them. The CDR3 contains 12 residues. CDR3 protein: CAISARTDTQYF. The DNA for the CDR3 is TGTGCCATCAGTGCACGCACAGATACGCAGTATTTT.

This clonotype appeared a few times. The rearrangement joins TRBV12-3 or TRBV12-4 to TRBJ1-6; 8 nucleotides line up with TRBD1. Unmatched junction bases numbered 10, after V lost 8 bases and J lost 7 bases. The CDR3 length is 15 residues. In nucleotides, the CDR3 is TGTGCCAGCCGACGTTTGACAGGGGTCAATTCACCCCTCCACTTT. Encoded protein: CASRRLTGVNSPLHF.

This clonotype showed up many times. The rearrangement joins TRBV5-1 to TRBJ2-3, with TRBD2 identical over 11 bases. Losses at the gene ends were 3 bases for V and 2 bases for J; bases not matched to a gene: 8. The CDR3 extends over 17 amino acids. The V gene's germline CDR1 is SGHRS and CDR2 YFSETQ. CDR3 in DNA: TGCGCCAGCAGCTCCGGGACTAGCGGACCCAACACAGATACGCAGTATTTT. As protein: CASSSGTSGPNTDTQYF.

In its sample, this clonotype was seen many times. The CDR3 sequence: CASSLVDPREKLFF. The CDR3 coding sequence is TGCGCCAGCAGCTTGGTAGACCCCCGGGAAAAACTGTTTTTT. V and J are TRBV5-1 and TRBJ1-4; D not certain. Germline assignment: CDR1 SGHRS and CDR2 YFSETQ. The CDR3 spans 14 residues. V lost 0 bases to trimming and J lost 8 bases, with 11 bases between them.

Concerning this clonotype itself: This may arise from a read error, as a much more abundant clone is one base away. The DNA of the CDR3 is TGTGCCAGCAGCCAAGATACTTCGGTCCACCGGACCCAGCACTTC. Encoded protein: CASSQDTSVHRTQHF. The J gene is TRBJ2-5, the V gene TRBV3-1; D not certain. The CDR3 has 15 residues. Germline assignment: CDR1 LGHDT and CDR2 YNNKEL (reference sequence).

This clonotype was counted ten times or more. V usage is TRBV11-1 and J usage is TRBJ1-1; D remains unclear. The V end lost 3 bases, the J end lost 1 base, and 15 bases lay between the germline ends. Germline V gene lookup returns CDR1 SGHAT and CDR2 FQDESV (reference sequence). The CDR3 spans 16 residues. DNA for the CDR3: TGTGCCAGCAGCTTCGATGGTCGGAGAAGGAACACTGAAGCTTTCTTT. Translating it yields CASSFDGRRRNTEAFF.

In this sample, this clonotype turned up many times. The CDR3 is CASSLASVTETQYF. CDR3 bases: TGTGCCAGCAGCTTAGCGTCCGTTACGGAGACCCAGTACTTC. The chain has TRBV7-7 and TRBJ2-5, with no clear D. Trimming took 0 bases from V and 5 from J, leaving 10 bases between them. Germline V gives CDR1 SSHAT, CDR2 FNYEAQ (reference sequence). This CDR3 contains 14 residues. The full variable domain, its missing parts supplied by reference TRBV7-7 and TRBJ2-5, is GAGVSQSPRYKVTKRGQDVTLRCDPISSHATLYWYQQALGQGPEFLTYFNYEAQPDKSGLPSDRFSAERPEGSISTLTIQRTEQRDSAMYRCASSLASVTETQYFGPGTRLLVL.

The table lists this clonotype with many counts. V and J are TRBV4-3 and TRBJ2-1; no reliable D call. The CDR3 loop spans 17 amino acids. Between the trimmed V and J ends, which lost 3 bases and 0 bases, there was a span of 15 bases. The germline gives CDR1 LGHNA, CDR2 YSLEER. CDR3 in amino acids: CASSQSDRVSSYNEQFF. In DNA, the CDR3 is TGCGCCAGCAGCCAGTCCGACCGAGTTAGCTCCTACAATGAGCAGTTCTTC.

The sample holds many counts of this clonotype. The chain links TRBV5-1 to TRBJ1-2; 7 bases line up with TRBD1. Per germline, CDR1 SGHRS and CDR2 YFSETQ. With V trimmed by 4 bases and J by 7 bases, 13 bases remained unmatched. The CDR3 spans 15 residues. The CDR3 spells CASSKNRGPGGGYTF. The CDR3 coding sequence is TGCGCCAGCAGCAAGAACAGGGGCCCTGGGGGTGGCTACACCTTC.

This clonotype was detected ten times or more. This sequence joins TRBV29-1 and TRBJ1-5; D may be TRBD1 (5 bases). The germline V gene encodes CDR1 SQVTM and CDR2 ANQGSEA. The ends were cut back, 5 bases at V and 0 bases at J, with 11 bases in the middle. This CDR3 is 14 amino acids long. CDR3 amino acids: CSVSGDNSNQPQHF. Written as DNA, the CDR3 is TGCAGCGTTTCGGGGGATAATAGCAATCAGCCCCAGCATTTT.

This clonotype was seen ten or more times. The V call is TRBV12-3 or TRBV12-4, the J call TRBJ2-1, with unresolved D. CDR3 length: 17 residues. Trimming took 7 bases from V and 3 from J, leaving 22 bases between them. The CDR3: CASTPPAGLFGYNEQFF. Written as DNA, the CDR3 is TGTGCCAGCACTCCCCCGGCCGGGTTATTTGGCTACAATGAGCAGTTCTTC.

This clonotype was counted ten times or more. The chain combines TRBV20-1 with TRBJ1-1, with 11 bases identical to TRBD1. Trimming cost V 6 bases and J 5 bases; bases outside gene matches: 5. The germline V gene has CDR1 DFQATT and CDR2 SNEGSKA (reference sequence). The CDR3 spans 13 residues. For the CDR3, the DNA is TGCAGTGCAAGGACAGGGGGCATGACTGAAGCTTTCTTT. Its protein is CSARTGGMTEAFF.

The chain joins TRBV25-1 to TRBJ1-6; tentatively, D is TRBD1 (6 bases). With 0 bases removed from V and 10 bases from J, the gap between germline ends came to 22 bases. This CDR3 contains 18 residues. The germline CDR1 and CDR2 sequences are MGHDK and SYGVNS. The CDR3 DNA sequence: TGTGCCAGCAGTGAATATGTTCAGGGTGAGGAAGGGGGATCACCCCTCCACTTT. Protein product: CASSEYVQGEEGGSPLHF.

The V and J genes are TRBV7-2 and TRBJ1-1, with D possibly matching TRBD1 (6 bases). Germline loops: CDR1 SGHTA, CDR2 FQGNSA. V was trimmed by 1 base and J by 4 bases, leaving 10 bases between them. The CDR3 length is 14 residues. The CDR3 here is CASSLGGQITEAFF. Written as DNA, the CDR3 is TGTGCCAGCAGCTTAGGAGGACAGATCACTGAAGCTTTCTTT.

The chain combines TRBV5-8 with TRBJ1-1, with D possibly TRBD1 on 6 matching bases. The germline CDR1 and CDR2 sequences are SGHTS and YDEGEE. This CDR3 has 15 amino acids. The DNA for the CDR3 is TGTCACAGCAGCTTGGCCCACACAGGGAGCACTGAAGCTTTCTTT. It is translated as CHSSLAHTGSTEAFF.

This clonotype was counted many times. V and J are TRBV7-9 and TRBJ1-4, with D unresolved. CDR1 SEHNR and CDR2 FQNEAQ come from the germline V gene (reference sequence). V lost 8 bases and J 8 bases, leaving 12 bases between the germline ends. There are 12 residues in the CDR3. CDR3 sequence reads: CASPGPPEKLFF. The CDR3 nucleotides read TGTGCCAGCCCCGGTCCCCCGGAAAAACTGTTTTTT.

On this clonotype: This clone may be a read error of a much larger clone one base away. The gene calls are TRBV5-1 and TRBJ1-2, with D unresolved. The germline V gene has CDR1 SGHRS and CDR2 YFSETQ. The CDR3 runs to 14 residues. The CDR3: CASSLGPNNFGYTF. The CDR3, as DNA: TGCGCCAGCAGCTTGGGGCCCAATAACTTTGGCTACACCTTC.

This chain connects TRBV20-1 to TRBJ2-7, with 9 bases that match TRBD1. With V trimmed by 6 bases and J by 3 bases, 6 bases remained unmatched. CDR3 length equals 13 residues. Germline V lookup: CDR1 DFQATT, CDR2 SNEGSKA (reference sequence). The CDR3 bases are TGCAGTGCCCGGACAGGGGCGATCTACGAGCAGTACTTC. Its translation is CSARTGAIYEQYF.

In its sample, this clonotype was seen many times. The chain has TRBV20-1 and TRBJ1-6; the match to TRBD1 covers 11 bases. Germline V CDR1 and CDR2: DFQATT, SNEGSKA (reference sequence). J lost 6 bases, V lost 4 bases, and 8 bases had no gene match. There are 16 residues in the CDR3. CDR3 amino acids: CSAKDRGQGGNSPLHF. In nucleotides, the CDR3 is TGCAGTGCTAAGGACAGGGGGCAGGGAGGTAATTCACCCCTCCACTTT.

This sequence joins TRBV20-1 and TRBJ1-1; no reliable D call. Trimming stripped 3 bases from V and 0 bases from J, with 14 bases between. This CDR3 contains 15 residues. Looked up from germline, CDR1 is DFQATT and CDR2 is SNEGSKA (reference sequence). CDR3 region: CSASEHGPVNTEAFF. CDR3 in DNA: TGCAGTGCTAGCGAACACGGACCGGTGAACACTGAAGCTTTCTTT.

In its sample, this clonotype was seen many times. The chain is built from TRBV4-2 and TRBJ2-7; 7 nucleotides match TRBD1. Germline V gene data show CDR1 as LGHNA and CDR2 as YNFKEQ. The CDR3 runs 13 residues. Trimming at V came to 4 bases and at J to 2 bases, leaving 2 bases not matched to a gene. The CDR3 is CASSRDSTYEQYF. The DNA of the CDR3 is TGTGCCAGCAGCCGGGACAGTACCTACGAGCAGTACTTC.

The CDR3 DNA reads as TGCGCCAGCAGCTTGACGCCGTCCGGCCCTAGCGGGGGAGCGTCCCAGTACTTC. This translates into CASSLTPSGPSGGASQYF. The V gene is TRBV5-1, the J gene TRBJ2-5; 10 bases match TRBD2. Trimming took 1 base from V and 9 from J; bases not matched to a gene: 18. Germline CDR1 is SGHRS and CDR2 is YFSETQ. The CDR3 totals 18 residues.

In this sample, this clonotype turned up a few times. The chain employs TRBV5-1 and TRBJ2-3; 7 bases align to TRBD2. V lost 4 bases, J lost 0 bases, and 11 bases stayed unmatched. Germline CDR1 and CDR2: SGHRS and YFSETQ. The CDR3 sequence is 17 residues long. The CDR3 reads CASSRDGGAGSTDTQYF. The DNA of the CDR3 is TGCGCCAGCAGCCGCGATGGGGGAGCGGGGAGCACAGATACGCAGTATTTT.